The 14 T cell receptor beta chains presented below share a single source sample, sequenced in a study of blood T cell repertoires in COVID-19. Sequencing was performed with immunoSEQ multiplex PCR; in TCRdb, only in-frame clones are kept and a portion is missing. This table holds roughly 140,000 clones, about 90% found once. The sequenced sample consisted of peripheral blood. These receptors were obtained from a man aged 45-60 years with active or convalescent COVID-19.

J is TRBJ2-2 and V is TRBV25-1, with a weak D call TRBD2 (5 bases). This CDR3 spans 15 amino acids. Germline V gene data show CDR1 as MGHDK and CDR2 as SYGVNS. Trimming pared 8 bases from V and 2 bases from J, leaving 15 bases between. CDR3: CASRTAGINTGELFF. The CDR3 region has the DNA TGTGCCAGCCGAACAGCCGGGATCAACACCGGGGAGCTGTTTTTT.

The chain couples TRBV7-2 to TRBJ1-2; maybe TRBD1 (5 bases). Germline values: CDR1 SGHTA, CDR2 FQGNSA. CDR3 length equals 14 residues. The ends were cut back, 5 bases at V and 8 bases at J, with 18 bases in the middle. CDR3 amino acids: CASSPGGQTRGYTF. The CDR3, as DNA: TGTGCCAGCAGCCCGGGAGGACAAACTAGAGGCTACACCTTC.

In nucleotides, the CDR3 is TGTGCCACCCACACCGGGTTGGGAAACACCATATATTTT. Amino acids: CATHTGLGNTIYF. This chain connects TRBV6-5 to TRBJ1-3; D is uncertain. Between the trimmed V and J ends, which lost 10 bases and 4 bases, there was a span of 14 bases. Germline V lookup: CDR1 MNHEY, CDR2 SVGAGI. The CDR3 contains 13 residues.

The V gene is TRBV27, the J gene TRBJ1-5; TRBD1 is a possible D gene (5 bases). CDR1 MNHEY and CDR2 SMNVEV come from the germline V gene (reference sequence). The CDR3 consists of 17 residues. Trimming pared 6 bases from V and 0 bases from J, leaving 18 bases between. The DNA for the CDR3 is TGTGCCAGCAGCCCCCTAACAGGATACAATAGCAATCAGCCCCAGCATTTT. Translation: CASSPLTGYNSNQPQHF.

The CDR3 DNA sequence: TGTGCCAGCAGCCCTCCCGGCGGGGGGTACAATGAGCAGTTCTTC. The encoded protein is CASSPPGGGYNEQFF. The chain employs TRBV16 and TRBJ2-1; 8 bases agree with TRBD2. Germline V gene sequence: CDR1 KGHSY, CDR2 FQNENV. The CDR3 sequence is 15 residues long. The V segment lost 4 bases and the J segment 4 bases; nucleotides outside the gene matches: 6.

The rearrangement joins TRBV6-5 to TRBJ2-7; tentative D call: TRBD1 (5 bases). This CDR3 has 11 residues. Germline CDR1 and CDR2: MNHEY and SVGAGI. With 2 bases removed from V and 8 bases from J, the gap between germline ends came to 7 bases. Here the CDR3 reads CASSYLDKQYF. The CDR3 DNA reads TGTGCCAGCAGTTACCTGGACAAGCAGTACTTC.

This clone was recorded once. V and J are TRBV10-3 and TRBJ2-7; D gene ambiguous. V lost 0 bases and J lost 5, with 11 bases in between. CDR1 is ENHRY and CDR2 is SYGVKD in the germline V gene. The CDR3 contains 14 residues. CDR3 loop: CAISESSIRDEQYF. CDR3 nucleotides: TGTGCCATCAGTGAGTCAAGCATCCGGGACGAGCAGTACTTC.

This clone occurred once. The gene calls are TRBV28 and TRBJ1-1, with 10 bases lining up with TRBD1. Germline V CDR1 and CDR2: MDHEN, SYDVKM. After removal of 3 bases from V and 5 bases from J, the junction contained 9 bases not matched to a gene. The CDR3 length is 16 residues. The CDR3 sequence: CASSFGWGQGMTEAFF. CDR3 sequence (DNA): TGTGCCAGCAGTTTTGGTTGGGGACAGGGGATGACTGAAGCTTTCTTT.

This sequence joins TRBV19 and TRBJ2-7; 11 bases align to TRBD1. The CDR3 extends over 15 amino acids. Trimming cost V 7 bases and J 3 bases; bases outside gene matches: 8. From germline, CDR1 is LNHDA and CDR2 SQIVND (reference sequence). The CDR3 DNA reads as TGTGCCAGTACGTTGACCGGGACAGGGGGCTACGAGCAGTACTTC. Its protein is CASTLTGTGGYEQYF.

CDR3 residues: CAIGGTSNEQFF. Written as DNA, the CDR3 is TGTGCCATCGGAGGGACTAGCAATGAGCAGTTCTTC. This chain connects TRBV10-3 to TRBJ2-1, with 8 bases aligning to TRBD2. V lost 8 bases and J lost 6; bases outside the gene matches: 3. The CDR3 spans 12 residues. The germline V gene has CDR1 ENHRY and CDR2 SYGVKD.

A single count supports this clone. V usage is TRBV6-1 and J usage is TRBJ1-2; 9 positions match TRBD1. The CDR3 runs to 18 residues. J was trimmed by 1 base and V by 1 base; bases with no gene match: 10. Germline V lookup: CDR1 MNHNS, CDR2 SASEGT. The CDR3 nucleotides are TGTGCCAGCAGTGAAGGTTGGACAGGGGACTATTATAACTATGGCTACACCTTC. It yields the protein CASSEGWTGDYYNYGYTF.

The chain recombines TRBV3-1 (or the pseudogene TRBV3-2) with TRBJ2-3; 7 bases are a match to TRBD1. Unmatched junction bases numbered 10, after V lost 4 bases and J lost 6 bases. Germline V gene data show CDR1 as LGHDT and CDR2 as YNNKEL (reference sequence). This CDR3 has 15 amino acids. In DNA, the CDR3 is TGTGCCAGCAGCCCATCACAGGGGATGGTGGATACGCAGTATTTT. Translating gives CASSPSQGMVDTQYF.

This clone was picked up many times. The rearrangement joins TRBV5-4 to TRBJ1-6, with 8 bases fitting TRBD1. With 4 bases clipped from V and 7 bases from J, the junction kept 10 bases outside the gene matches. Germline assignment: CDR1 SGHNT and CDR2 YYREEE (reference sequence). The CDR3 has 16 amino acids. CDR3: CASSIGQGKLNSPLHF. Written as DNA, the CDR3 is TGTGCCAGCAGCATCGGACAGGGAAAATTGAATTCACCCCTCCACTTT.

This CDR3 reads CASSPSHGVGWGNSPLHF. CDR3 DNA: TGTGCCAGCAGTCCCTCCCACGGGGTAGGGTGGGGTAATTCACCCCTCCACTTT. This chain uses TRBV27 with TRBJ1-6, with D unclear. The length of the CDR3 is 18 residues. Between the trimmed V and J ends, which lost 5 bases and 6 bases, there was a span of 23 bases. The germline V gene has CDR1 MNHEY and CDR2 SMNVEV (reference sequence).